The source of this T cell receptor (beta chain) is a study of T-cell reconstitution after alpha-beta-depleted transplantation in children. Study-level results: Several hundred rapidly expanded clones from non-depleted graft cells reportedly supplied alpha-beta T cells about two months post-transplant. Surviving recipient T cells and thymic progenitors produced the high day-60 TCRbeta diversity seen in some patients. Diversity and T-cell counts at one year after transplant derived mostly from new T cells.

Germline V gives CDR1 SEHNR, CDR2 FQNEAQ (reference sequence). This CDR3 is 17 amino acids long. Deletions cut 5 bases from V and 2 bases from J, with 22 bases between. In the case of this clonotype: Its matching antigen is unknown.

Library preparation (for TCRbeta) was performed with unique molecular identifiers. MiXCR, applied by TCRdb to the PCR reads, yields one record per CDR3 protein. The data show approximately 800,000 distinct CDR3 sequences, roughly 15% seen once. This sample comprised PBMCs, mostly from graft donor cells, obtained 360 days after TCRalphabeta/CD19-depleted stem cell transplant. This receptor was obtained from a male patient between 10 and 17 years old who had a stem cell transplant for acute lymphoblastic leukemia, so the T cells may come from the graft donor. This chain uses TRBV7-9 with TRBJ2-7, with D possibly TRBD2 on 5 matching bases. Here the CDR3 reads CASSPGLSGVRPYEQYF. The CDR3, as DNA: TGTGCCAGCAGCCCCGGCCTAAGCGGAGTCAGACCCTACGAGCAGTACTTC.